This T cell receptor beta chain was observed in a study of T cells in Graves' hyperthyroidism and ophthalmopathy. Study details: Before treatment of any kind, peripheral blood was taken at initial diagnosis. Study-level results: Blood shared most expanded thyroid clonotypes above 0.001.

Authors of the study amplified TCR beta CDR3 regions from RNA transcripts. TCR CDR3 regions were first amplified by RT-PCR with HTBI primers. In TCRdb, the multiplex PCR reads were re-called with MiXCR into one record per CDR3 protein. Seen here are approximately 560,000 distinct CDR3 sequences, 15% to 17% observed once, and the top ten hold approximately 7%. This clonotype has a count of ten or more. The antigen remains unidentified. Patients were excluded for uncontrolled infection, other autoimmune disease, pregnancy or lactation. The CDR3 sequence is 12 residues long. The junction had 1 base not matched to a gene; V was cut back by 5 bases and J by 4 bases. Germline V gene sequence: CDR1 MNHEY, CDR2 SMNVEV (reference sequence).

Sequenced sample: blood. The rearrangement joins TRBV27 to TRBJ2-7; 8 nucleotides align to TRBD2. The TCR originated in a woman aged 25 to 45 with Graves' hyperthyroidism. CDR3 residues: CASSAGGYEQYF. The DNA of the CDR3 is TGTGCCAGCAGTGCGGGAGGTTACGAGCAGTACTTC.